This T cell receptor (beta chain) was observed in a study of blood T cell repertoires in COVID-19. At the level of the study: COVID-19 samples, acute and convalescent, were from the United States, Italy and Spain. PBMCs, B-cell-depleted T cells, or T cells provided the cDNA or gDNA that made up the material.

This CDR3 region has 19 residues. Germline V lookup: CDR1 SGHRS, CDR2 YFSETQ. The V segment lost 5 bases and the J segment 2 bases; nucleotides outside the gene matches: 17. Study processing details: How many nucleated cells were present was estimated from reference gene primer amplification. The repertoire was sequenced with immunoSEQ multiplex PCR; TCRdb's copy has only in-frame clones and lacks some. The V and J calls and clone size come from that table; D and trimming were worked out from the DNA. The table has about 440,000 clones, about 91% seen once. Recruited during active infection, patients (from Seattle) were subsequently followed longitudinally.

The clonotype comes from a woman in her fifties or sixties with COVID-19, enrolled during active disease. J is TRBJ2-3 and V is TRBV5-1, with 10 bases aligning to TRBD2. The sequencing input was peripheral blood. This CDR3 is CASSPGTSARILYTDTQYF. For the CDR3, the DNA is TGCGCCAGCAGTCCCGGGACTAGCGCCCGAATCCTTTACACAGATACGCAGTATTTT.